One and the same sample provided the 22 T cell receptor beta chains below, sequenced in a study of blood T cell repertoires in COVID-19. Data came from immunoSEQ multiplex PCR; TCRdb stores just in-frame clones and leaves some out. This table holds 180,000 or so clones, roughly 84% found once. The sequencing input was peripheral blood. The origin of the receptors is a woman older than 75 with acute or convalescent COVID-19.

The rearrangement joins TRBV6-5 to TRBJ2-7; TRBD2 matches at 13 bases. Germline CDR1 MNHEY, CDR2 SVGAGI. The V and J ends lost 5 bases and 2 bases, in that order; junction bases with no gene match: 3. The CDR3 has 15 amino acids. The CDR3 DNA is TGTGCCAGCAGTCGGACTAGCGGGGGACCCTACGAGCAGTACTTC. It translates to CASSRTSGGPYEQYF.

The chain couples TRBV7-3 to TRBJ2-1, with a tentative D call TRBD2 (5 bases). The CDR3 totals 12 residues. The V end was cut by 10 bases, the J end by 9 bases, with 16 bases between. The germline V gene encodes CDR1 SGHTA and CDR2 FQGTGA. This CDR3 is CATSPGFGEQFF. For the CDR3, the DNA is TGTGCCACCTCACCGGGGTTTGGTGAGCAGTTCTTC.

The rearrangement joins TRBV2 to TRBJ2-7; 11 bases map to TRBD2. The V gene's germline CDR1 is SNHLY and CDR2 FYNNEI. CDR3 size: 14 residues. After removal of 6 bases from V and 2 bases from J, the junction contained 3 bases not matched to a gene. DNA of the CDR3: TGTGCCAGCAGGCCGGGACTAGCGGCCTACGAGCAGTACTTC. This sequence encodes CASRPGLAAYEQYF.

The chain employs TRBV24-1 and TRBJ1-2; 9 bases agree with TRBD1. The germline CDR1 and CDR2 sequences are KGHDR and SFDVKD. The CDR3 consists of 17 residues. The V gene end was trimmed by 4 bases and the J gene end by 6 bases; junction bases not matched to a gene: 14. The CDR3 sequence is CATSEPGQGLVGNGYTF. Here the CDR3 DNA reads TGTGCCACCAGTGAACCGGGACAGGGTCTTGTGGGAAATGGCTACACCTTC.

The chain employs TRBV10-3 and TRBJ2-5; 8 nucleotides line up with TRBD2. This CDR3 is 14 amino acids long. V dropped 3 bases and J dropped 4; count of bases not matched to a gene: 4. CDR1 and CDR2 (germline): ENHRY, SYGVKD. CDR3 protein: CAISDNGGGETQYF. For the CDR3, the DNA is TGTGCCATCAGTGATAACGGGGGGGGAGAGACCCAGTACTTC.

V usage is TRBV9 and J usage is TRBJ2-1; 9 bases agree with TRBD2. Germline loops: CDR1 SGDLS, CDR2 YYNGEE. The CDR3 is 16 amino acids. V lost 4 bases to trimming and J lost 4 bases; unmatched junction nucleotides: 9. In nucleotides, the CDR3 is TGTGCCAGCAGCAGCCTTCTAGCGGGGTCTTACAATGAGCAGTTCTTC. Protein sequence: CASSSLLAGSYNEQFF.

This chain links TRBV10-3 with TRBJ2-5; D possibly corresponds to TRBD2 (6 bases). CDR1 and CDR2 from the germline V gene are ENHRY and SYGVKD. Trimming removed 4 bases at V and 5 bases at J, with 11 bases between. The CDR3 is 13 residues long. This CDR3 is CAISGAGGETQYF. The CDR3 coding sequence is TGTGCCATCAGTGGGGCCGGAGGGGAGACCCAGTACTTC.

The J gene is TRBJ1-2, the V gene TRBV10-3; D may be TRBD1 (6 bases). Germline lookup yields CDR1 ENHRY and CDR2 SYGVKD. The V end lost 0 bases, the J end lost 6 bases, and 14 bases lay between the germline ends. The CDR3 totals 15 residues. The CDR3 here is CAISESPDRPHGYTF. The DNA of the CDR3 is TGTGCCATCAGTGAGTCCCCCGACAGGCCCCATGGCTACACCTTC.

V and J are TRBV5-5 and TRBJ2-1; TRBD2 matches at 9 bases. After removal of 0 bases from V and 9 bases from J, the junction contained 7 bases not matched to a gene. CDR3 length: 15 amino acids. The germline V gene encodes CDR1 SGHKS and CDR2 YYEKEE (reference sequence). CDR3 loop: CASSLGAAGGGEQFF. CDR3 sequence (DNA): TGTGCCAGCAGCTTGGGTGCGGCGGGAGGGGGTGAGCAGTTCTTC.

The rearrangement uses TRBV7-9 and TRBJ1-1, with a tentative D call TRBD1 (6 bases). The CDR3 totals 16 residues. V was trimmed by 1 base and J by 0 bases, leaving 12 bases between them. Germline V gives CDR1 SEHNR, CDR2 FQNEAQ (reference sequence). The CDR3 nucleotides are TGTGCCAGCAGCTTAGACAGGGCCCTACTGAACACTGAAGCTTTCTTT. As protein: CASSLDRALLNTEAFF.

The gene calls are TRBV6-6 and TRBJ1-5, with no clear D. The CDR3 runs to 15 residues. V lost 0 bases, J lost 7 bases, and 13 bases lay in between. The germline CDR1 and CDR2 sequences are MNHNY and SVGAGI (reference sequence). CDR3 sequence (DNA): TGTGCCAGCAGTTACTCGAGTTCGGACTCCCAGCCCCAGCATTTT. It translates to CASSYSSSDSQPQHF.

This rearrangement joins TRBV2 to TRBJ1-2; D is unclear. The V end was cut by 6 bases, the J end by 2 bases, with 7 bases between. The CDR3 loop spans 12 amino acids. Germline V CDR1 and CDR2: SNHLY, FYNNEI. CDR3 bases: TGTGCCAGCAGGACTATGAACTATGGCTACACCTTC. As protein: CASRTMNYGYTF.

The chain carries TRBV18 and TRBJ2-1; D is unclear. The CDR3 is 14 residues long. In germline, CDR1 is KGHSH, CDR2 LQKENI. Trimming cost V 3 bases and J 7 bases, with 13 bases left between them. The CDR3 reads CASSPPSVGNEQFF. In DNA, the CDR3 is TGTGCCAGCTCACCCCCATCCGTCGGGAATGAGCAGTTCTTC.

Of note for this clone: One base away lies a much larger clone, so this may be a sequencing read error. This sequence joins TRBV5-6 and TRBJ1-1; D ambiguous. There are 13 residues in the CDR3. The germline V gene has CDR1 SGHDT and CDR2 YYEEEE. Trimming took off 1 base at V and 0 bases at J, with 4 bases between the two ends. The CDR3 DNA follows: TGTGCCAGCAGCTTGACAGTGAACACTGAAGCTTTCTTT. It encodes CASSLTVNTEAFF. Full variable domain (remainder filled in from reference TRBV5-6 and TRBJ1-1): DAGVTQSPTHLIKTRGQQVTLRCSPKSGHDTVSWYQQALGQGPQFIFQYYEEEERQRGNFPDRFSGHQFPNYSSELNVNALLLGDSALYLCASSLTVNTEAFFGQGTRLTVV.

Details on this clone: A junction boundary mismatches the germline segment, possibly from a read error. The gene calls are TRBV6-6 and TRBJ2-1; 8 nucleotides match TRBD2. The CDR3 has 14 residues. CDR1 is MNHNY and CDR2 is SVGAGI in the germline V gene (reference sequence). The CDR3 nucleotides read TGTGCCAGCAGACTAGCGGAGGCCTACGATGAGCAGTTCTTC. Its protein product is CASRLAEAYDEQFF.

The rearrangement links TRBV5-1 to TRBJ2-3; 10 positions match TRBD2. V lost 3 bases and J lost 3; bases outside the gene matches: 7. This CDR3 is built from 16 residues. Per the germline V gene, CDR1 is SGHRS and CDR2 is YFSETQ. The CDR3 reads CASSYISGRSTDTQYF. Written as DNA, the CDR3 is TGCGCCAGCAGCTACATTAGCGGGAGGAGTACAGATACGCAGTATTTT.

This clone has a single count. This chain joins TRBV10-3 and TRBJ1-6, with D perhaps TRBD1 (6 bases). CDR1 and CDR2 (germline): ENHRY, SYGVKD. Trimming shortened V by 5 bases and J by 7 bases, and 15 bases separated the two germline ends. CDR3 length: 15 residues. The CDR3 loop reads CAISSGTGLNSPLHF. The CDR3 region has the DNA TGTGCCATCAGTTCGGGCACAGGGCTGAATTCACCCCTCCACTTT.

The CDR3, as DNA: TGTGCCAGCAGCGAAGCGGGGGTCCGCACTGAAGCTTTCTTT. Its translation is CASSEAGVRTEAFF. V usage is TRBV5-6 and J usage is TRBJ1-1; tentative D call: TRBD1 (5 bases). Germline-derived CDR1 and CDR2 are SGHDT and YYEEEE. This CDR3 contains 14 residues. The V end was cut by 4 bases, the J end by 4 bases, with 14 bases between.

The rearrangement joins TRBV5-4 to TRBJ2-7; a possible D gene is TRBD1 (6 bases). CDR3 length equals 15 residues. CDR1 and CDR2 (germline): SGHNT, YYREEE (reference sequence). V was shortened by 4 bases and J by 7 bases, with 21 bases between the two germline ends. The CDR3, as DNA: TGTGCCAGCAGCCAAACAAACAGGGTCTTGAGTGAGCAGTACTTC. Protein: CASSQTNRVLSEQYF.

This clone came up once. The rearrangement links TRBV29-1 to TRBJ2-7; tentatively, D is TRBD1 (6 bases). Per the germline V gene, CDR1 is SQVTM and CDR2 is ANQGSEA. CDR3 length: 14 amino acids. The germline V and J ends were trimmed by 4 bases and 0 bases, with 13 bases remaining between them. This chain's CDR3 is CSVARAGVSYEQYF. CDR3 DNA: TGCAGCGTTGCTCGGGCAGGGGTCTCCTACGAGCAGTACTTC.

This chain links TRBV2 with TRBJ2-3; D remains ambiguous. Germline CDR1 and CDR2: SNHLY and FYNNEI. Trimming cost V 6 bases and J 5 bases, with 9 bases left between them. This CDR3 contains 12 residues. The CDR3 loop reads CASRPGLDTQYF. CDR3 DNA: TGTGCCAGCAGGCCCGGTTTAGATACGCAGTATTTT.

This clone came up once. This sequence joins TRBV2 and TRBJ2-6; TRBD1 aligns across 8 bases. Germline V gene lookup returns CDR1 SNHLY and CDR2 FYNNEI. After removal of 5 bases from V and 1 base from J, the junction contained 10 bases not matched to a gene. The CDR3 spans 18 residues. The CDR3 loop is CASSQTWTGLSGANVLTF. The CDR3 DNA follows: TGTGCCAGCAGTCAAACCTGGACAGGGTTATCTGGGGCCAACGTCCTGACTTTC.